The entry that follows covers one T cell receptor (beta chain) sequence. No antigen is known for it. No base-level quality is on record; no much larger clone is a single base apart. TCRbeta CDR3 regions were amplified from genomic DNA by means of the immunoSEQ Assay, a bias-controlled multiplex PCR. On the authors' methods: The number of nucleated cells in each sample was estimated from the amplification of reference gene primers within the assay. To quantify the absolute abundance of each unique TCRbeta CDR3 rearrangement, sequence reads were collapsed and filtered. For each sample, productive Simpson clonality was calculated as the square root of Simpson's diversity index over productive rearrangements. TCRdb took this table from immuneACCESS and kept in-frame rearrangements with V and J called. Such tables lack part of the clones; where checked against another copy, unresolved V genes explain under half of the gap, and the rest is unexplained. V and J calls and clone size are given by that table; D and trimming were obtained from the DNA. The sample table holds 300,000 to 400,000 clones, of which around 87% were seen once. The biggest ten clones account for about 6% of the sample.

The sample comes from a study of blood T cell repertoires in COVID-19 (dated by TCRdb to about 2020). With respect to the entire study: Samples covering the acute and convalescent phases of COVID-19 were provided by collaborators in the United States, Italy and Spain. The material from the prospective study consisted of cDNA or gDNA derived from T cells, B-cell-depleted T cells, or PBMCs. The repertoires were made available in a free public database intended to serve as a resource for research on the immune response to SARS-CoV-2. HLA class I and class II types, where available, came from metadata supplied by the sample provider rather than from assay-based typing. The samples were drawn from two sources: the first 160 participants of the ongoing ImmuneRACE study, and 1,254 subjects contributed by 6 global collaborators. Deeply sampled blood TCRbeta repertoires from subjects exposed to, actively infected with, or recovered from COVID-19 were included in the dataset. Nearly every sample came with metadata listing a de-identified subject ID, COVID-19 status, age in years and sex.

The study at large found these results: How much clinical and demographic metadata was included differed by source and by participant, and the metadata was provided uncurated.

At one collaborating source in Seattle, patients were enrolled during active infection and were followed longitudinally through the course of disease. Whole blood was collected in K2EDTA tubes by collaborating institutions according to the institutions' own protocols. For TCRbeta analysis, collaborators shipped samples in one of three forms: frozen whole blood, isolated PBMCs, or DNA extracted from either of those sample types. CDR1 and CDR2 (SGHRS, YFSETQ) derive from the germline V gene. Counted from cysteine to phenylalanine, this CDR3 has 14 amino acids. The sequence is cut down to CDR3 DNA, 42 bases in frame from base 1. V and J lose 6 bases and 5 bases, and a span of 17 bases separates them.

In this chain, TRBV5-1 is recombined with TRBJ1-1; D gene: possibly TRBD1, on 6 matching bases. The receptor comes from a woman aged 45-65 years with COVID-19, enrolled during active disease. Sequenced material: peripheral blood. The DNA is TGCGCCAGCATAGGGGGGGCGAAGGGGACTGAAGCTTTCTTT. Its translation is CASIGGAKGTEAFF.